Each of the 4 T cell receptor beta chains below was sequenced from the same sample in a study of blood T cell repertoires in COVID-19. Using immunoSEQ multiplex PCR, the repertoire was profiled, and TCRdb retains in-frame clones only, with some absent. The sample contains over 55,000 clones, 84% of which appear only once. Sequenced input: peripheral blood. Receptors were obtained from a man aged 45-60 years with active COVID-19.

The CDR3 here is CASSLVGETQYF. As DNA, the CDR3 is TGTGCCAGCAGCTTGGTCGGGGAGACCCAGTACTTC. The V call is TRBV5-4, the J call TRBJ2-5; D not certain. The germline V gene has CDR1 SGHNT and CDR2 YYREEE (reference sequence). This CDR3 is 12 amino acids long. V shed 0 bases and J shed 5 bases, with 5 bases lying between them.

The rearrangement links TRBV7-9 to TRBJ2-5, with a tentative D call TRBD1 (7 bases). V was trimmed by 11 bases and J by 5 bases, leaving 18 bases between them. This CDR3 region has 13 residues. Germline CDR1 SEHNR, CDR2 FQNEAQ (reference sequence). CDR3 coding DNA: TGTGCCCCGGGAAGGAGGGGGCAGGAGACCCAGTACTTC. Amino acid sequence: CAPGRRGQETQYF.

The gene calls are TRBV2 and TRBJ2-7; TRBD2 matches 7 bases. V gave up 1 base and J gave up 5 bases; unmatched junction bases: 8. This CDR3 is 15 amino acids long. Germline V lookup: CDR1 SNHLY, CDR2 FYNNEI. In DNA, the CDR3 is TGTGCCAGCAGTGAAGTCGCTCAGGGAGGGGACGAGCAGTACTTC. This encodes CASSEVAQGGDEQYF.

This clone occurred once. The chain combines TRBV2 with TRBJ1-5, with 7 bases identical to TRBD1. With V trimmed by 4 bases and J by 6 bases, 9 bases remained unmatched. Germline loops: CDR1 SNHLY, CDR2 FYNNEI. CDR3 size: 15 residues. This CDR3 is CASSASGGGGQPQHF. The CDR3 region has the DNA TGTGCCAGCAGTGCATCAGGGGGTGGTGGTCAGCCCCAGCATTTT.